The clone carrying this T cell receptor (beta chain) was found a few times. The antigen remains undetermined. This specimen comes from a study of beta chain features in type 1 diabetes. Findings of the study overall: Shortening of TCRB CDR3s, moderate but significant, appeared in all four CD4+ subsets of Type 1 diabetes patients. Researchers reported that naive, central memory and Treg TCRB repertoires appeared more similar in patients than in healthy donors. Sequencing used cDNA, and cells with high TCR expression could therefore be over-represented. Diminished insertions and augmented deletions at VDJ junctions characterized type 1 diabetes patients.

Every isolated RNA sample was fully reverse transcribed, so sequencing captured expressed TCRB transcripts. Naive, central memory and regulatory T cell samples came to a mean of roughly 3.6 million reads. TCRdb's table, derived via immunoSEQ multiplex PCR, lists solely in-frame clones and lacks some. The table includes a few hundred thousand clones, 16% detected once. The V end was cut by 0 bases, the J end by 2 bases, with 12 bases between. CDR3 size: 15 residues. From germline, CDR1 is GTSNPN and CDR2 SVGIG (reference sequence). V gene TRBV30 combines with J gene TRBJ2-3; D not resolved. The material sequenced was naive CD4+ T cells from blood. The TCR originated in a man aged 25 to 40 with type 1 diabetes. CDR3 DNA: TGTGCCTGGAGTGTACTCGCGTCTACCACAGATACGCAGTATTTT. Translating it yields CAWSVLASTTDTQYF.